The 18 T cell receptor beta chains listed next were all sequenced from one sample in a study of blood T cells in healthy people across ages. Next came a second PCR, run for about 7 to 12 cycles, which used a sample-barcoded 5' primer along with a J-beta primer mix. Using its own MiXCR run on the 5' RACE reads, TCRdb lists one record per CDR3 protein. This sample carries about 970,000 distinct CDR3 sequences, about 53% of them seen once, and the ten largest clones take about a fifth. The sample consisted of blood. These receptors all come from an older woman in good health.

This sequence joins TRBV7-8 and TRBJ2-7; unclear D gene. Between the trimmed V and J ends, which lost 3 bases and 5 bases, there was a span of 11 bases. Germline assignment: CDR1 SGHVS and CDR2 FQNEAQ. The CDR3 runs 13 residues. The DNA of the CDR3 is TGTGCCAGCAGCTTGTTTGGGCGCGACGAGCAGTACTTC. Its protein product is CASSLFGRDEQYF. Combining the CDR3 with reference TRBV7-8 and TRBJ2-7 gives the whole variable domain GAGVSQSPRYKVAKRGQDVALRCDPISGHVSLFWYQQALGQGPEFLTYFQNEAQLDKSGLPSDRFFAERPEGSVSTLKIQRTQQEDSAVYLCASSLFGRDEQYFGPGTRLTVT.

The chain recombines TRBV15 with TRBJ1-4, with D hard to call. The V gene lost 3 bases and the J gene lost 6 bases, with 17 bases spanning the gap. Germline-derived CDR1 and CDR2 are LNHNV and YYDKDF (reference sequence). The CDR3 contains 16 residues. The CDR3 coding sequence is TGTGCCACCAGCAGCCTAGGACGGCGGAGAGATGAAAAACTGTTTTTT. It yields the protein CATSSLGRRRDEKLFF.

In this sample, this clonotype turned up many times. The rearrangement uses TRBV10-3 and TRBJ2-6, with a possible D match to TRBD2 (5 bases). Germline CDR1 and CDR2: ENHRY and SYGVKD. The CDR3 loop spans 17 amino acids. The V gene lost 2 bases and the J gene lost 0 bases, with 11 bases spanning the gap. The CDR3 coding sequence is TGTGCCATCAGTGAGGGTGAGGGTCGCTCTGGGGCCAACGTCCTGACTTTC. Its protein product is CAISEGEGRSGANVLTF.

This clonotype was recorded a few times. The chain has TRBV28 and TRBJ2-1, with 8 bases that match TRBD1. Losses at the gene ends were 6 bases for V and 9 bases for J; bases not matched to a gene: 13. The CDR3 covers 15 residues. CDR1 MDHEN and CDR2 SYDVKM come from the germline V gene. The CDR3 coding sequence is TGTGCCAGCAGGCAGAGGACCGGACAGGGCCGTGAGCAGTTCTTC. Protein sequence: CASRQRTGQGREQFF.

This clonotype has a handful of counts. In DNA, the CDR3 is TGTGCCAGCAGCCTACAGGGGGGAGGGGAGACCCAGTACTTC. Residues: CASSLQGGGETQYF. The rearrangement uses TRBV5-5 and TRBJ2-5, with D possibly matching TRBD1 (8 bases). Germline CDR1 reads SGHKS; CDR2 reads YYEKEE (reference sequence). V shed 4 bases and J shed 5 bases, with 15 bases lying between them. This CDR3 contains 14 residues.

This clonotype was found a few times. CDR3 DNA sequence: TGTGCCAGCAGTCCTCGGACTAGTCGGGAGACCCAGTACTTC. This encodes CASSPRTSRETQYF. V and J are TRBV6-2 or TRBV6-3 and TRBJ2-5, with 7 nucleotides matching TRBD2. Germline lookup yields CDR1 MNHEY and CDR2 SVGEGT. The CDR3 is made up of 14 amino acids. The V and J ends lost 5 bases and 5 bases, in that order; junction bases with no gene match: 8.

This clonotype has a count of ten or more. The V call is TRBV29-1, the J call TRBJ2-5; 8 bases fit TRBD2. The V gene end was trimmed by 8 bases and the J gene end by 2 bases; junction bases not matched to a gene: 7. CDR3 size: 13 residues. Germline V CDR1 and CDR2: SQVTM, ANQGSEA. CDR3 protein: CSHREGSQETQYF. The CDR3 DNA sequence: TGCAGCCACCGGGAGGGGTCGCAAGAGACCCAGTACTTC.

This chain links TRBV28 with TRBJ1-4, with D uncertain. This CDR3 is built from 13 residues. The germline V gene encodes CDR1 MDHEN and CDR2 SYDVKM. V was pared by 7 bases and J by 6 bases, with 12 bases between. This CDR3 reads CASTGKEYEKLFF. The CDR3, as DNA: TGTGCCAGCACGGGCAAGGAGTATGAAAAACTGTTTTTT.

V is TRBV14 and J is TRBJ2-5; D is unclear. V dropped 0 bases and J dropped 5 bases, with 13 bases sitting between them. From germline, CDR1 is SGHDN and CDR2 FVKESK. CDR3 size: 15 residues. The CDR3 loop reads CASSQDTAWMETQYF. The CDR3 region has the DNA TGTGCCAGCAGCCAAGACACTGCCTGGATGGAGACCCAGTACTTC. Full variable domain (remainder filled in from reference TRBV14 and TRBJ2-5): EAGVTQFPSHSVIEKGQTVTLRCDPISGHDNLYWYRRVMGKEIKFLLHFVKESKQDESGMPNNRFLAERTGGTYSTLKVQPAELEDSGVYFCASSQDTAWMETQYFGPGTRLLVL.

The chain has TRBV4-1 and TRBJ2-7; TRBD1 matches at 8 bases. The CDR3 extends over 15 amino acids. V dropped 0 bases and J dropped 3; count of bases not matched to a gene: 4. The germline V gene has CDR1 MGHRA and CDR2 YSYEKL. CDR3 sequence: CASSQDGTGYYEQYF. The CDR3 DNA is TGCGCCAGCAGCCAAGATGGGACAGGTTACTACGAGCAGTACTTC.

The chain links TRBV6-1 to TRBJ2-4; TRBD2 aligns across 11 bases. The last part of the DNA fits TRBJ2-5 better; the J call may be wrong. The CDR3 spans 18 residues. Germline V CDR1 and CDR2: MNHNS, SASEGT. The CDR3 is CASTKSGTSGLLQETQYF. CDR3 DNA sequence: TGTGCCAGCACCAAGTCCGGGACTAGCGGCTTGTTACAAGAGACCCAGTACTTC.

The rearrangement links TRBV4-2 to TRBJ2-1; TRBD1 matches at 10 bases. The V gene's germline CDR1 is LGHNA and CDR2 YNFKEQ. Trimming took 5 bases from V and 1 from J; bases not matched to a gene: 14. The CDR3 loop spans 19 amino acids. In nucleotides, the CDR3 is TGTGCCAGCAGCGGATTAGTTGGGACAGGGGCTCCATCCTACAATGAGCAGTTCTTC. It codes for CASSGLVGTGAPSYNEQFF.

This clonotype came up a few times. The gene calls are TRBV20-1 and TRBJ2-1; D is perhaps TRBD1 (6 bases). CDR3 length: 16 residues. Germline CDR1 reads DFQATT; CDR2 reads SNEGSKA (reference sequence). The V and J ends lost 4 bases and 2 bases respectively, with 18 bases between them. CDR3 sequence: CSANLVLGATYNEQFF. The CDR3 DNA follows: TGCAGTGCTAACCTAGTGCTGGGGGCAACCTACAATGAGCAGTTCTTC.

The genes are TRBV6-5 and TRBJ2-7, with D perhaps matching TRBD1 (6 bases). The V end lost 6 bases, the J end lost 0 bases, and 12 bases lay between the germline ends. The CDR3 spans 14 residues. CDR1 MNHEY and CDR2 SVGAGI come from the germline V gene. CDR3 loop: CASRLGQYSYEQYF. The CDR3 nucleotides are TGTGCCAGCAGATTAGGACAGTACTCCTACGAGCAGTACTTC.

Only a few counts were recorded for this clonotype. The chain uses TRBV7-9 and TRBJ2-1; 11 bases line up with TRBD2. After removal of 3 bases from V and 6 bases from J, the junction contained 1 base not matched to a gene. CDR1 SEHNR and CDR2 FQNEAQ come from the germline V gene (reference sequence). The CDR3 totals 14 residues. This CDR3 reads CASSFGTSGNEQFF. Here the CDR3 DNA reads TGTGCCAGCAGCTTCGGGACTAGCGGCAATGAGCAGTTCTTC. Full variable domain (missing parts from reference TRBV7-9 and TRBJ2-1): DTGVSQNPRHKITKRGQNVTFRCDPISEHNRLYWYRQTLGQGPEFLTYFQNEAQLEKSRLLSDRFSAERPKGSFSTLEIQRTEQGDSAMYLCASSFGTSGNEQFFGPGTRLTVL.

The rearrangement joins TRBV28 to TRBJ2-7; 8 nucleotides line up with TRBD2. The CDR3 length is 19 residues. The trim removed 2 bases at V and 5 bases at J, leaving 20 bases unmatched. Germline CDR1 is MDHEN and CDR2 is SYDVKM. The DNA of the CDR3 is TGTGCCAGCAGTTTAGCGGGCACAGAGACGAGCGGGAGAAGGGACGAGCAGTACTTC. It yields the protein CASSLAGTETSGRRDEQYF. Looking up the rest from reference TRBV28 and TRBJ2-7 gives the full variable domain: DVKVTQSSRYLVKRTGEKVFLECVQDMDHENMFWYRQDPGLGLRLIYFSYDVKMKEKGDIPEGYSVSREKKERFSLILESASTNQTSMYLCASSLAGTETSGRRDEQYFGPGTRLTVT.

This clonotype was picked up a small number of times. The V and J genes are TRBV5-1 and TRBJ2-1, with D possibly called TRBD1 or TRBD2 (5 bases each). Trimming left V 0 bases short and J 7 bases short, with 8 bases between. This CDR3 spans 13 amino acids. The V gene's germline CDR1 is SGHRS and CDR2 YFSETQ. The CDR3 here is CASSLAGTNEQFF. CDR3 sequence (DNA): TGCGCCAGCAGCTTGGCAGGGACGAATGAGCAGTTCTTC.

This chain uses TRBV2 with TRBJ2-1, with no clear D. The ends were cut back, 1 base at V and 4 bases at J, with 8 bases in the middle. The CDR3 totals 14 residues. CDR1 is SNHLY, CDR2 FYNNEI, per germline. CDR3 region: CASSEDWLYNEQFF. The CDR3 coding sequence is TGTGCCAGCAGTGAAGATTGGCTTTACAATGAGCAGTTCTTC.